These 12 T cell receptor beta chains were sequenced from one sample in a study of sequential checkpoint blockade in melanoma. Sequencing was performed with immunoSEQ multiplex PCR; in TCRdb, only in-frame clones are kept and a portion is missing. The sample contains more than 9,000 clones, just under 75% of which appear only once. The treatment is: randomized to nivolumab then ipilimumab (arm A) or the reverse (arm B). The sample was CD8+ T cells sorted from blood (inferred from file names), taken from a patient given nivolumab and ipilimumab in sequence. The receptors were sampled from a human donor with melanoma.

CDR3: CASSLQGSGPYNEQFF. The CDR3, as DNA: TGTGCCAGCAGCTTACAGGGGTCGGGCCCTTACAATGAGCAGTTCTTC. The rearrangement links TRBV9 to TRBJ2-1, with 7 nucleotides matching TRBD1. Germline assignment: CDR1 SGDLS and CDR2 YYNGEE. The V and J ends lost 4 bases and 4 bases, in that order; junction bases with no gene match: 11. This CDR3 is 16 amino acids long.

The rearrangement uses TRBV5-4 and TRBJ1-2; D gene uncertain. V lost 4 bases and J 0 bases, leaving 13 bases between the germline ends. The CDR3 totals 15 residues. Per germline, CDR1 SGHNT and CDR2 YYREEE (reference sequence). For the CDR3, the DNA is TGTGCCAGCAGCGAAGAGAATAACTCTAACTATGGCTACACCTTC. This gives the protein CASSEENNSNYGYTF.

This sequence joins TRBV27 and TRBJ2-7, with 10 bases aligning to TRBD2. The CDR3 covers 14 residues. CDR1 MNHEY and CDR2 SMNVEV come from the germline V gene (reference sequence). Trimming took 6 bases from V and 1 from J; bases not matched to a gene: 3. In nucleotides, the CDR3 is TGTGCCAGCAGATTAGCGGGAGGTTCCTACGAGCAGTACTTC. It translates to CASRLAGGSYEQYF.

This chain joins TRBV30 and TRBJ2-7; 15 nucleotides agree with TRBD2. Per germline, CDR1 GTSNPN and CDR2 SVGIG (reference sequence). The CDR3 totals 14 residues. Trimming took 5 bases from V and 5 from J; bases not matched to a gene: 4. CDR3 protein: CAWGLAGGGDEQYF. For the CDR3, the DNA is TGTGCCTGGGGACTAGCGGGAGGGGGAGACGAGCAGTACTTC.

The chain employs TRBV21-1 and TRBJ1-1; TRBD1 reflects the table's D call only, with no check against the DNA. TRBV21-1 is shown as a pseudogene. This CDR3 is 23 amino acids long. CDR3 loop: CASSKAGRGLVFGVITENTEAFF. CDR3 in DNA: TGTGCCAGCAGCAAAGCGGGCAGGGGGCTTGTATTTGGGGTTATTACCGAGAACACTGAAGCTTTCTTT.

The J gene is TRBJ2-1, the V gene TRBV7-9; D unresolved. This CDR3 region has 12 residues. V was cut by 4 bases and J by 8 bases, with 9 bases left in between. The V gene's germline CDR1 is SEHNR and CDR2 FQNEAQ (reference sequence). This CDR3 reads CASSSRVHEQFF. In DNA form, the CDR3 reads TGTGCCAGCAGCTCCCGAGTCCATGAGCAGTTCTTC.

The gene calls are TRBV6-5 and TRBJ1-1; TRBD1 matches at 10 bases. CDR3 size: 15 residues. V trimming: 7 bases; J trimming: 2 bases; junction bases outside the gene matches: 7. Germline CDR1 and CDR2: MNHEY and SVGAGI. CDR3 nucleotide sequence: TGTGCCAGCACCGAACCGACAGGGGGCAACACTGAAGCTTTCTTT. This encodes CASTEPTGGNTEAFF.

The J gene is TRBJ2-5, the V gene TRBV28, with 7 nucleotides matching TRBD1. The CDR3 runs 15 residues. Germline V gene sequence: CDR1 MDHEN, CDR2 SYDVKM. The trim removed 6 bases at V and 5 bases at J, leaving 12 bases unmatched. CDR3 amino acids: CASSGPTGPGETQYF. The CDR3 nucleotides are TGTGCCAGCAGCGGCCCGACAGGGCCTGGGGAGACCCAGTACTTC.

The chain couples TRBV28 to TRBJ2-1, with D possibly TRBD1 on 5 matching bases. V lost 2 bases and J 5 bases, leaving 19 bases between the germline ends. This CDR3 is built from 17 residues. Germline CDR1 MDHEN, CDR2 SYDVKM. CDR3 amino acids: CASSLRAGKTYNNEQFF. The CDR3 DNA is TGTGCCAGCAGTTTAAGGGCAGGGAAGACTTACAACAATGAGCAGTTCTTC.

In this sample, this clone turned up a few times. This sequence joins TRBV19 and TRBJ1-2; the D is unclear. Per germline, CDR1 LNHDA and CDR2 SQIVND (reference sequence). The V end was cut by 3 bases, the J end by 4 bases, with 9 bases between. CDR3 length equals 13 residues. The CDR3: CASSMAGAYGYTF. CDR3 DNA sequence: TGTGCCAGTAGTATGGCGGGCGCCTATGGCTACACCTTC.

This clone was recorded once. The chain uses TRBV27 and TRBJ2-3, with 7 positions matching TRBD1. CDR1 is MNHEY, CDR2 SMNVEV, per germline (reference sequence). The CDR3 consists of 17 residues. With 5 bases clipped from V and 2 bases from J, the junction kept 13 bases outside the gene matches. CDR3 loop: CASSPRQGLPSTDTQYF. CDR3 sequence (DNA): TGTGCCAGCAGTCCGAGACAGGGTCTCCCATCCACAGATACGCAGTATTTT.

V usage is TRBV27 and J usage is TRBJ1-2; D call uncertain. V was trimmed by 2 bases and J by 4 bases, leaving 23 bases between them. The CDR3 contains 18 residues. Germline-derived CDR1 and CDR2 are MNHEY and SMNVEV (reference sequence). CDR3 residues: CASSLSPWMGLSSYGYTF. CDR3 nucleotides: TGTGCCAGCAGTTTAAGCCCTTGGATGGGCCTAAGTAGCTATGGCTACACCTTC.